The present TCR beta chain was sequenced within a study of identical twins. Broader study findings: Partial confounding of zero-insertion analyses by invariant MAIT and iNKT cells was possible. Insertions were reduced in abundant cord blood beta clonotypes but not in memory repertoires. When twins shared out-of-frame alpha sequences, those sequences had excess low generation probability.

This clonotype was recorded many times. Its antigen remains unknown. TCRdb called the 5' RACE reads again in MiXCR, with one record for every CDR3 protein. In the table there are hundreds of thousands of distinct CDR3 sequences, approximately 7% of which are singletons. These same records also appear under a second study, on yellow fever vaccine responses in identical twins.

Input material: memory (CD45RO+) T cells sorted from blood. The clonotype originates from a woman aged 18-29 years in good health.

Here the CDR3 reads CASSRTRSSGGDEKLFF. The CDR3 DNA reads as TGTGCCAGCAGCCGGACCCGATCCTCAGGGGGCGATGAAAAACTGTTTTTT. The V call is TRBV12-3 or TRBV12-4, the J call TRBJ1-4; 8 bases agree with TRBD1. V trimming: 6 bases; J trimming: 6 bases; junction bases outside the gene matches: 15. This CDR3 comprises 17 residues.